The 25 T cell receptor beta chains presented below share a single source sample, sequenced in a study of T-cell reconstitution after alpha-beta-depleted transplantation in children. Molecular barcoding with unique molecular identifiers was used for the TCRbeta library. One entry per CDR3 protein, called by TCRdb with MiXCR from the PCR reads. This sample has 540,000 or so distinct CDR3 sequences; 23% occur once, and the top ten carry 11% to 15%. Sequenced here: PBMCs, mostly from graft donor cells, sampled 360 days after TCRalphabeta/CD19-depleted stem cell transplant. The receptor source for this set is a boy younger than two who had a stem cell transplant for acute myeloid leukemia, so the T cells may come from the graft donor.

V usage is TRBV7-2 and J usage is TRBJ1-3; weak D call: TRBD1 (6 bases). Germline lookup yields CDR1 SGHTA and CDR2 FQGNSA. CDR3 length: 14 amino acids. Trimming removed 4 bases from V and 6 bases from J, with 13 bases in between. This CDR3 is CASSSASGANTIYF. CDR3 in DNA: TGTGCCAGCAGCTCGGCGTCGGGGGCAAACACCATATATTTT.

The genes are TRBV20-1 and TRBJ1-1; D call uncertain. The ends were cut back, 4 bases at V and 3 bases at J, with 9 bases in the middle. This CDR3 is built from 12 residues. Germline V gives CDR1 DFQATT, CDR2 SNEGSKA (reference sequence). The CDR3 DNA is TGCAGTGCTAAGGCAGGCTACACTGAAGCTTTCTTT. Translating gives CSAKAGYTEAFF.

This clonotype was counted between two and nine times. The J gene is TRBJ2-7, the V gene TRBV6-2 or TRBV6-3; 7 bases line up with TRBD1. Per germline, CDR1 MNHEY and CDR2 SVGEGT. The CDR3 runs to 15 residues. V shed 0 bases and J 2 bases; nucleotides not matched to a gene: 4. The CDR3 nucleotides read TGTGCCAGCAGTTACTCCCGGACAGGTCCCTACGAGCAGTACTTC. This sequence encodes CASSYSRTGPYEQYF.

The CDR3 spells CASSEMDSRSSYEQYV. The CDR3 DNA is TGTGCCAGCAGTGAAATGGACAGCCGGAGCTCCTACGAGCAGTACGTC. V usage is TRBV25-1 and J usage is TRBJ2-7; D possibly corresponds to TRBD1 (6 bases). This CDR3 region has 16 residues. V lost 2 bases and J 0 bases, leaving 14 bases between the germline ends. CDR1 and CDR2 (germline): MGHDK, SYGVNS.

V and J are TRBV20-1 and TRBJ2-7; 8 positions match TRBD2. Trimming removed 3 bases from V and 3 bases from J; junction bases left unmatched: 10. The CDR3 spans 15 residues. Germline V lookup: CDR1 DFQATT, CDR2 SNEGSKA (reference sequence). CDR3 sequence (DNA): TGCAGTGCTAGCGCCCGAGCGGGGGCCCTCTACGAGCAGTACTTC. Translating it yields CSASARAGALYEQYF.

The chain combines TRBV28 with TRBJ1-4; 7 bases agree with TRBD1. CDR1 is MDHEN, CDR2 SYDVKM, per germline. The J segment lost 7 bases and the V segment lost 5 bases, leaving 7 bases of the junction unmatched. This CDR3 has 14 residues. CDR3 region: CASSPGQWVEKLFF. The CDR3 DNA is TGTGCCAGCAGTCCGGGACAGTGGGTTGAAAAACTGTTTTTT.

There are a few counts of this clonotype. The chain combines TRBV29-1 with TRBJ2-5; D unclear. Germline-derived CDR1 and CDR2 are SQVTM and ANQGSEA. The V end lost 6 bases, the J end lost 7 bases, and 12 bases lay between the germline ends. CDR3 length: 11 amino acids. Here the CDR3 DNA reads TGCAGCGTGCTAAACAGAGGGACCCAGTACTTC. Amino acids: CSVLNRGTQYF.

This clonotype was detected many times. The chain combines TRBV4-3 with TRBJ2-1; maybe TRBD1 (6 bases). From germline, CDR1 is LGHNA and CDR2 YSLEER. V dropped 0 bases and J dropped 2 bases, with 8 bases sitting between them. This CDR3 is built from 15 residues. CDR3 DNA sequence: TGCGCCAGCAGCCAAGATCGGACAGCCTACAATGAGCAGTTCTTC. This translates into CASSQDRTAYNEQFF.

The V call is TRBV5-1, the J call TRBJ2-3, with D tentatively TRBD1 (6 bases). CDR1 and CDR2 (germline): SGHRS, YFSETQ. The germline V and J ends were trimmed by 2 bases and 5 bases, with 15 bases remaining between them. The CDR3 totals 15 residues. The CDR3: CASSFPGVDRDTQYF. The CDR3 DNA sequence: TGCGCCAGCAGCTTCCCAGGGGTCGATAGAGATACGCAGTATTTT.

The V call is TRBV20-1, the J call TRBJ2-2, with 14 bases lining up with TRBD2. The CDR3 extends over 16 amino acids. Germline values: CDR1 DFQATT, CDR2 SNEGSKA (reference sequence). With 3 bases clipped from V and 1 base from J, the junction kept 1 base outside the gene matches. CDR3 bases: TGCAGTGCTAGGGGACTAGCGGGAGAGAACACCGGGGAGCTGTTTTTT. Its protein product is CSARGLAGENTGELFF.

This clonotype appeared many times. The chain recombines TRBV29-1 with TRBJ1-2; 9 nucleotides line up with TRBD1. The CDR3 is 15 residues long. Trimming at V came to 8 bases and at J to 2 bases, leaving 12 bases not matched to a gene. CDR1 and CDR2 from the germline V gene are SQVTM and ANQGSEA. CDR3 sequence reads: CSLSRTGTGNYGYTF. The DNA for the CDR3 is TGCAGCTTATCCAGAACCGGGACAGGGAACTATGGCTACACCTTC.

J is TRBJ2-7 and V is TRBV5-5; 11 bases are a match to TRBD1. V shed 3 bases, J shed 7 bases, and the junction held 9 bases outside the gene matches. This CDR3 has 15 amino acids. In germline, CDR1 is SGHKS, CDR2 YYEKEE (reference sequence). CDR3 in amino acids: CASSSDRGRVREQYV. CDR3 DNA sequence: TGTGCCAGCAGCTCGGACAGGGGGCGAGTGAGGGAGCAGTACGTC.

At least ten counts were recorded for this clonotype. The chain is built from TRBV20-1 and TRBJ1-2; D not certain. Germline assignment: CDR1 DFQATT and CDR2 SNEGSKA (reference sequence). The germline V and J ends were trimmed by 3 bases and 4 bases, with 6 bases remaining between them. CDR3 length: 11 amino acids. The CDR3 here is CSARNGYGYTF. CDR3 DNA sequence: TGCAGTGCTAGGAACGGCTATGGCTACACCTTC.

This clonotype has only a few counts. The chain recombines TRBV4-3 with TRBJ2-4, with D perhaps TRBD1 or TRBD2 (5 bases each). V was pared by 3 bases and J by 9 bases, with 30 bases between. The germline V gene has CDR1 LGHNA and CDR2 YSLEER. The CDR3 loop spans 19 amino acids. The CDR3 nucleotides read TGCGCCAGCAGCCAGGAAGATTGGGGACCGGGAACGCCAGTGTCCATTCAGTACTTC. Translating it yields CASSQEDWGPGTPVSIQYF.

V is TRBV28 and J is TRBJ2-3; no definite D call. Trimming removed 6 bases at V and 3 bases at J, with 22 bases between. CDR1 is MDHEN, CDR2 SYDVKM, per germline. The CDR3 runs 17 residues. In DNA, the CDR3 is TGTGCCAGCAGCCGACGAATTCGAAATAAAAGGACAGATACGCAGTATTTT. It specifies CASSRRIRNKRTDTQYF.

This clonotype was found many times. The genes are TRBV20-1 and TRBJ2-1; TRBD2 matches 7 bases. The trim removed 0 bases at V and 1 base at J, leaving 6 bases unmatched. CDR1 and CDR2 from the germline V gene are DFQATT and SNEGSKA (reference sequence). The CDR3 totals 16 residues. The CDR3 region has the DNA TGCAGTGCTAGAGACCGCAAGCGGGGTTCCTACAATGAGCAGTTCTTC. Translation gives CSARDRKRGSYNEQFF.

V usage is TRBV5-5 and J usage is TRBJ2-3; TRBD1 agrees at 9 bases. Looked up from germline, CDR1 is SGHKS and CDR2 is YYEKEE (reference sequence). J was trimmed by 5 bases and V by 3 bases; bases with no gene match: 10. This CDR3 region has 16 residues. In nucleotides, the CDR3 is TGTGCCAGCAGCTCGCCCCGGGACAGGGCAATAGATACGCAGTATTTT. Its translation: CASSSPRDRAIDTQYF.

In its sample, this clonotype was seen many times. This chain uses TRBV28 with TRBJ2-7, with D unresolved. The CDR3 contains 12 residues. Germline V CDR1 and CDR2: MDHEN, SYDVKM. V lost 2 bases and J 4 bases, leaving 6 bases between the germline ends. CDR3 loop: CASSLGDYEQYV. The DNA for the CDR3 is TGTGCCAGCAGTTTAGGGGATTACGAGCAGTACGTC.

V gene TRBV6-1 combines with J gene TRBJ1-6; the match to TRBD1 covers 7 bases. This CDR3 is built from 14 residues. J was trimmed by 8 bases and V by 6 bases; bases with no gene match: 7. Germline V gene lookup returns CDR1 MNHNS and CDR2 SASEGT. The CDR3 region is CASSRTGEDSPLHF. CDR3 DNA sequence: TGTGCCAGCAGCCGAACAGGGGAGGATTCACCCCTCCACTTT.

This clonotype has at least ten counts. For the CDR3, the DNA is TGTGCCAGCAGCCCCGACAGCCTAAGAGGTCCCCAGCATTTT. This translates into CASSPDSLRGPQHF. The chain combines TRBV6-1 with TRBJ1-5; D possibly corresponds to TRBD1 (5 bases). V lost 6 bases and J lost 10, with 19 bases in between. The length of the CDR3 is 14 residues. Per germline, CDR1 MNHNS and CDR2 SASEGT.

A few counts support this clonotype. The chain joins TRBV28 to TRBJ2-2, with D possibly being TRBD1 or TRBD2 (5 bases each). From germline, CDR1 is MDHEN and CDR2 SYDVKM. The CDR3 sequence is 16 residues long. Trimming removed 5 bases at V and 7 bases at J, with 20 bases between. The CDR3 protein is CASSTSGLGRSGELFF. CDR3 coding DNA: TGTGCCAGCAGTACATCTGGACTGGGGCGGAGCGGGGAGCTGTTTTTT.

This clonotype was counted only a few times. V and J are TRBV6-5 and TRBJ2-2; unclear D gene. Looked up from germline, CDR1 is MNHEY and CDR2 is SVGAGI. CDR3 length equals 18 residues. Trimming took 4 bases from V and 4 from J, leaving 22 bases between them. CDR3 sequence: CASSSRRGARAITGELFF. CDR3 sequence (DNA): TGTGCCAGCAGTTCCCGCCGCGGAGCCCGTGCCATCACCGGGGAGCTGTTTTTT.

The CDR3 DNA sequence: TGTGCCACGCTGTCGGACAGCCACTCTGGAAACACCATATATTTT. Protein product: CATLSDSHSGNTIYF. The V and J genes are TRBV24-1 and TRBJ1-3; possible D gene TRBD1, 6 bases. Germline V gives CDR1 KGHDR, CDR2 SFDVKD. This CDR3 has 15 residues. V was cut by 10 bases and J by 0 bases, with 15 bases left in between.

The genes are TRBV20-1 and TRBJ2-2, with D unclear. CDR1 is DFQATT and CDR2 is SNEGSKA in the germline V gene (reference sequence). V lost 3 bases and J lost 5, with 16 bases in between. This CDR3 has 15 amino acids. CDR3 loop: CSASSFPVGTGELFF. The CDR3 coding sequence is TGCAGTGCTAGTTCCTTTCCCGTGGGGACCGGGGAGCTGTTTTTT.

The gene calls are TRBV2 and TRBJ2-1; TRBD1 aligns across 8 bases. Germline lookup yields CDR1 SNHLY and CDR2 FYNNEI. The V and J ends lost 8 bases and 6 bases, in that order; junction bases with no gene match: 3. The CDR3 has 12 residues. The CDR3 region has the DNA TGTGCCAGCGACAGGGGTACCAATGAGCAGTTCTTC. This gives the protein CASDRGTNEQFF.